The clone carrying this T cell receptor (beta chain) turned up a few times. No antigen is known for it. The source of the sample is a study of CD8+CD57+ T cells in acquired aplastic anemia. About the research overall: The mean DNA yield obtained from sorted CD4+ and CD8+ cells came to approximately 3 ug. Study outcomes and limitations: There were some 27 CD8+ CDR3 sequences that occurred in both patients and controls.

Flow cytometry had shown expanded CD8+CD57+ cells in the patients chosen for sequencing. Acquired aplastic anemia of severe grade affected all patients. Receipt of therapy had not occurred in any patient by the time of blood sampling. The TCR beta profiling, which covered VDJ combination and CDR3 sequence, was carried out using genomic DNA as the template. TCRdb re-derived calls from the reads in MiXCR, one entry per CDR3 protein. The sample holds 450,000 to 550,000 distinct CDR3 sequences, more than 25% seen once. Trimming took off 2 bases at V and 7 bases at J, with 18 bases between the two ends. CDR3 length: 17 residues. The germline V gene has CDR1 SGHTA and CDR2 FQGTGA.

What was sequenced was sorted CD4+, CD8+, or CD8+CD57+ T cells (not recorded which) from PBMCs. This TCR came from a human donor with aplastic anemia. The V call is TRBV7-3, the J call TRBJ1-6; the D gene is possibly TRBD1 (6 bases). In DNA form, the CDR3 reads TGTGCCAGCAGCTTAGGGCGCACAGGGAAAGGGAATTCACCCCTCCACTTT. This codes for CASSLGRTGKGNSPLHF. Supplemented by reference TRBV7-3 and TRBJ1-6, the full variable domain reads GAGVSQTPSNKVTEKGKYVELRCDPISGHTALYWYRQSLGQGPEFLIYFQGTGAADDSGLPNDRFFAVRPEGSVSTLKIQRTERGDSAVYLCASSLGRTGKGNSPLHFGNGTRLTVT.